The 17 T cell receptor beta chains below all came from one sample that was sequenced in a study of response to subunit inactivated influenza vaccine. TCRdb recomputed calls from the RT-PCR reads with MiXCR, one row per CDR3 protein. The table has 450,000 to 500,000 distinct CDR3 sequences, approximately 11% seen once. The specimen was PBMCs from blood, collected about 40 days after vaccination. These receptors originate from a man aged 50 to 60 who received an inactivated influenza vaccine.

J is TRBJ2-7 and V is TRBV7-2; either TRBD1 or TRBD2 may supply D (6 bases each). This CDR3 region has 15 residues. V lost 2 bases and J 3 bases, leaving 14 bases between the germline ends. The germline V gene encodes CDR1 SGHTA and CDR2 FQGNSA. The CDR3 bases are TGTGCCAGCAGCTTAACAGGGCGGGATCACTACGAGCAGTACTTC. Translating gives CASSLTGRDHYEQYF.

The rearrangement joins TRBV6-5 to TRBJ1-5; D ambiguous. The germline V gene encodes CDR1 MNHEY and CDR2 SVGAGI. V lost 0 bases, J lost 5 bases, and 8 bases lay in between. This CDR3 is 14 amino acids long. DNA for the CDR3: TGTGCCAGCAGTTACTCGAGAGGTCATCAGCCCCAGCATTTT. It yields the protein CASSYSRGHQPQHF.

This sequence joins TRBV20-1 and TRBJ2-2; TRBD1 agrees at 8 bases. Germline CDR1 DFQATT, CDR2 SNEGSKA (reference sequence). With V trimmed by 6 bases and J by 2 bases, 11 bases remained unmatched. The CDR3 spans 16 residues. The CDR3 region has the DNA TGCAGTGCCGACCGGGCGGACAGGGCAAACACCGGGGAGCTGTTTTTT. This gives the protein CSADRADRANTGELFF.

This chain links TRBV12-3 or TRBV12-4 with TRBJ2-1; the D is unclear. Trimming stripped 7 bases from V and 6 bases from J, with 13 bases between. There are 13 residues in the CDR3. The CDR3 nucleotides are TGTGCCAGCACCCCAGACACGGGCAATGAGCAGTTCTTC. This codes for CASTPDTGNEQFF.

V is TRBV11-2 and J is TRBJ2-1; D uncertain. The V end lost 2 bases, the J end lost 0 bases, and 11 bases lay between the germline ends. CDR3 size: 16 residues. Germline V CDR1 and CDR2: SGHAT, FQNNGV. The CDR3 nucleotides are TGTGCCAGCAGCTTAAACCCCATGAGCTCCTACAATGAGCAGTTCTTC. Translating gives CASSLNPMSSYNEQFF.

This clonotype appeared many times. V gene TRBV7-9 combines with J gene TRBJ2-2; D remains ambiguous. Deletions cut 5 bases from V and 9 bases from J, with 7 bases between. This CDR3 region has 11 residues. The V gene's germline CDR1 is SEHNR and CDR2 FQNEAQ (reference sequence). The chain's CDR3 is CASSLPRELFF. The CDR3 region has the DNA TGTGCCAGCAGCCTTCCCCGGGAGCTGTTTTTT.

This chain connects TRBV6-1 to TRBJ2-3; D may be TRBD1 or TRBD2 (6 bases each). Germline V lookup: CDR1 MNHNS, CDR2 SASEGT. V lost 7 bases, J lost 5 bases, and 19 bases lay in between. This CDR3 comprises 15 residues. The CDR3 region is CASNDRRGKGDTQYF. The CDR3 DNA is TGTGCCAGCAATGATCGGAGGGGGAAGGGAGATACGCAGTATTTT.

The chain couples TRBV7-6 to TRBJ2-7, with 7 bases that match TRBD2. Trimming at V came to 4 bases and at J to 5 bases, leaving 5 bases not matched to a gene. The germline gives CDR1 SGHVS, CDR2 FNYEAQ. This CDR3 is 13 amino acids long. The CDR3 is CASSSSRGDEQYF. The DNA for the CDR3 is TGTGCCAGCAGCTCAAGCCGGGGGGACGAGCAGTACTTC. The full variable domain, its missing parts supplied by reference TRBV7-6 and TRBJ2-7, is GAGVSQSPRYKVTKRGQDVALRCDPISGHVSLYWYRQALGQGPEFLTYFNYEAQQDKSGLPNDRFSAERPEGSISTLTIQRTEQRDSAMYRCASSSSRGDEQYFGPGTRLTVT.

The chain employs TRBV7-8 and TRBJ2-1; a possible D gene is TRBD2 (5 bases). Per germline, CDR1 SGHVS and CDR2 FQNEAQ. This CDR3 region has 15 residues. V was cut by 3 bases and J by 1 base, with 10 bases left in between. This CDR3 reads CASSLSSLSYNEQFF. In nucleotides, the CDR3 is TGTGCCAGCAGCTTGTCTAGCCTATCCTACAATGAGCAGTTCTTC.

The table lists this clonotype with a few counts. The chain recombines TRBV29-1 with TRBJ2-5, with D uncertain. Trimming shortened V by 8 bases and J by 2 bases, and 12 bases separated the two germline ends. Germline CDR1 reads SQVTM; CDR2 reads ANQGSEA. This CDR3 is 12 amino acids long. CDR3 sequence (DNA): TGCAGCTCTGCTAGGGTTCAAGAGACCCAGTACTTC. Protein: CSSARVQETQYF.

This clonotype was seen a handful of times. The rearrangement joins TRBV11-2 to TRBJ2-2, with D perhaps TRBD1 (6 bases). V dropped 1 base and J dropped 5 bases, with 11 bases sitting between them. The germline V gene has CDR1 SGHAT and CDR2 FQNNGV. The CDR3 length is 15 residues. The CDR3 DNA is TGTGCCAGCAGCTTAGGAAGGACAGTAACCGGGGAGCTGTTTTTT. It is translated as CASSLGRTVTGELFF.

This clonotype was detected a few times. J is TRBJ2-2 and V is TRBV6-1; weak D call: TRBD2 (5 bases). V was shortened by 8 bases and J by 1 base, with 8 bases between the two germline ends. This CDR3 contains 13 residues. From germline, CDR1 is MNHNS and CDR2 SASEGT. In DNA, the CDR3 is TGTGCCAGCCTGGACTGGAACACCGGGGAGCTGTTTTTT. Protein: CASLDWNTGELFF.

V and J are TRBV11-2 and TRBJ2-3; the D is unclear. V was clipped by 1 base and J by 3 bases, with 14 bases between them. The germline V gene encodes CDR1 SGHAT and CDR2 FQNNGV. CDR3 size: 16 residues. As DNA, the CDR3 is TGTGCCAGCAGCTTAGCTCTTACTTCGGCAACAGATACGCAGTATTTT. This codes for CASSLALTSATDTQYF.

A word on this clonotype: This sequence may be a read error, since a much larger clone differs from it by one base. This chain connects TRBV29-1 to TRBJ2-1, with 7 bases identical to TRBD2. Germline CDR1 is SQVTM and CDR2 is ANQGSEA. This CDR3 has 14 amino acids. In nucleotides, the CDR3 is TGCAGCGGCCTGAAGGGAGGGTCCTACAGTGAGCAGTTCTTC. This codes for CSGLKGGSYSEQFF.

In its sample, this clonotype was seen many times. The chain employs TRBV6-1 and TRBJ2-1, with D unresolved. The CDR3 has 14 residues. V dropped 4 bases and J dropped 0 bases, with 7 bases sitting between them. Germline V gene data show CDR1 as MNHNS and CDR2 as SASEGT. CDR3 in amino acids: CASSGDSSYNEQFF. CDR3 sequence (DNA): TGTGCCAGCAGTGGAGACTCCTCCTACAATGAGCAGTTCTTC.

J is TRBJ2-3 and V is TRBV18; D gene uncertain. The length of the CDR3 is 16 residues. V was pared by 6 bases and J by 1 base, with 17 bases between. Germline assignment: CDR1 KGHSH and CDR2 LQKENI. As DNA, the CDR3 is TGTGCCAGCTCCATACCCGTCGGGTTGGGCACAGATACGCAGTATTTT. This sequence encodes CASSIPVGLGTDTQYF. Based on the CDR3 plus reference TRBV18 and TRBJ2-3, the full variable domain is NAGVMQNPRHLVRRRGQEARLRCSPMKGHSHVYWYRQLPEEGLKFMVYLQKENIIDESGMPKERFSAEFPKEGPSILRIQQVVRGDSAAYFCASSIPVGLGTDTQYFGPGTRLTVL.

A few counts support this clonotype. V gene TRBV4-3 combines with J gene TRBJ2-2; D is undetermined. Germline-derived CDR1 and CDR2 are LGHNA and YSLEER. V shed 0 bases and J shed 6 bases, with 17 bases lying between them. The CDR3 is made up of 17 amino acids. CDR3 coding DNA: TGCGCCAGCAGCCAAGAAGCTGTCGGCCTACAAGCCGGGGAGCTGTTTTTT. This gives the protein CASSQEAVGLQAGELFF.